The 17 T cell receptor beta chains presented below share a single source sample, sequenced in a study of blood T cell repertoires in COVID-19. Clones were sequenced by immunoSEQ multiplex PCR, and TCRdb holds only the in-frame ones, with some missing. The sample lists roughly 170,000 clones, 84% occurring once. The sample consisted of peripheral blood. The receptors derive from a human donor in a cohort sampled during active COVID-19.

This clone was observed a few times. The chain combines TRBV7-9 with TRBJ2-7; no reliable D call. Germline assignment: CDR1 SEHNR and CDR2 FQNEAQ (reference sequence). This CDR3 has 14 residues. V gave up 0 bases and J gave up 7 bases, with 13 bases separating them. CDR3 coding DNA: TGTGCCAGCAGCTTAGCCCCCGGCGTGCGGGAGCAGTACTTC. This sequence encodes CASSLAPGVREQYF. The whole variable domain, remainder taken from reference TRBV7-9 and TRBJ2-7, is DTGVSQNPRHKITKRGQNVTFRCDPISEHNRLYWYRQTLGQGPEFLTYFQNEAQLEKSRLLSDRFSAERPKGSFSTLEIQRTEQGDSAMYLCASSLAPGVREQYFGPGTRLTVT.

This chain uses TRBV27 with TRBJ2-1, with 8 bases identical to TRBD1. The CDR3 runs 14 residues. Germline lookup yields CDR1 MNHEY and CDR2 SMNVEV (reference sequence). Trimming removed 11 bases from V and 7 bases from J; junction bases left unmatched: 13. CDR3 bases: TGTGCCTCTTTGAGGACAGGGTATGTTAATGAGCAGTTCTTC. Translating gives CASLRTGYVNEQFF.

This clone was detected once. The chain uses TRBV12-3 or TRBV12-4 and TRBJ2-1; 7 bases map to TRBD2. The ends lost 4 bases at V and 6 bases at J; junction bases unmatched: 0. There are 12 residues in the CDR3. The CDR3 DNA reads TGTGCCAGCAGTTGGGGGGGCAATGAGCAGTTCTTC. This codes for CASSWGGNEQFF.

The V call is TRBV6-2 or TRBV6-3, the J call TRBJ2-7, with 12 bases lining up with TRBD1. The CDR3 has 15 amino acids. V was clipped by 5 bases and J by 7 bases; unmatched bases: 9. The germline V gene encodes CDR1 MNHEY and CDR2 SVGEGT. The CDR3 nucleotides read TGTGCCAGCAGTCACGGGACAGGGGGCAGAAAGGAGCAGTACTTC. It specifies CASSHGTGGRKEQYF.

This chain uses TRBV4-1 with TRBJ2-7; D unresolved. The germline V gene encodes CDR1 MGHRA and CDR2 YSYEKL. The CDR3 loop spans 13 amino acids. V gave up 4 bases and J gave up 3 bases, with 10 bases separating them. The CDR3 DNA follows: TGCGCCAGCAGCCGAGAACTAAACTACGAGCAGTACTTC. This sequence encodes CASSRELNYEQYF.

The V and J genes are TRBV5-1 and TRBJ2-6, with D possibly TRBD1 on 6 matching bases. The CDR3 spans 17 residues. The V gene lost 4 bases and the J gene lost 4 bases, with 18 bases spanning the gap. Germline-derived CDR1 and CDR2 are SGHRS and YFSETQ. As DNA, the CDR3 is TGCGCCAGCAGCGAAAACCACCAGGGGAGCGGGGCCAACGTCCTGACTTTC. Translated: CASSENHQGSGANVLTF.

CDR3 sequence reads: CASTHESYNEAFF. CDR3 in DNA: TGTGCCAGCACCCACGAATCTTACAATGAAGCTTTCTTT. The V and J genes are TRBV28 and TRBJ1-1; D not resolved. Germline lookup yields CDR1 MDHEN and CDR2 SYDVKM. CDR3 length: 13 residues. Trimming removed 7 bases at V and 7 bases at J, with 16 bases between.

The chain links TRBV6-5 to TRBJ1-4; 8 bases match TRBD1. V lost 0 bases to trimming and J lost 6 bases; unmatched junction nucleotides: 3. This CDR3 has 15 amino acids. CDR1 and CDR2 from the germline V gene are MNHEY and SVGAGI. The CDR3 is CASSYSTGEDEKLFF. The CDR3, as DNA: TGTGCCAGCAGTTACTCGACAGGGGAAGATGAAAAACTGTTTTTT.

The rearrangement uses TRBV11-3 and TRBJ2-5; TRBD1 matches at 11 bases. The CDR3 covers 15 residues. The J segment lost 5 bases and the V segment lost 5 bases, leaving 7 bases of the junction unmatched. The germline CDR1 and CDR2 sequences are SGHNT and YENEEA. DNA for the CDR3: TGTGCCAGCAGCCGGGACAGGGGGACGGTTGAGACCCAGTACTTC. This codes for CASSRDRGTVETQYF.

This chain joins TRBV6-1 and TRBJ1-2; the D is unclear. Per germline, CDR1 MNHNS and CDR2 SASEGT. The CDR3 runs to 16 residues. Trimming took off 0 bases at V and 6 bases at J, with 17 bases between the two ends. CDR3 loop: CASSEALGVYEDGYTF. CDR3 nucleotides: TGTGCCAGCAGTGAAGCGCTCGGAGTCTACGAAGATGGCTACACCTTC.

The genes are TRBV7-9 and TRBJ1-2; 7 bases map to TRBD1. The CDR3 is made up of 13 amino acids. The J segment lost 4 bases and the V segment lost 5 bases, leaving 4 bases of the junction unmatched. Germline loops: CDR1 SEHNR, CDR2 FQNEAQ (reference sequence). CDR3 nucleotide sequence: TGTGCCAGCAGCCCGGACAGGAGCTATGGCTACACCTTC. Its translation is CASSPDRSYGYTF.

The CDR3 sequence is CASSSWWQGDYGYTF. The CDR3 DNA is TGTGCCAGCAGTTCCTGGTGGCAGGGCGACTATGGCTACACCTTC. The gene calls are TRBV6-5 and TRBJ1-2; the D gene is possibly TRBD1 (5 bases). The CDR3 loop spans 15 amino acids. The germline V gene has CDR1 MNHEY and CDR2 SVGAGI. Trimming left V 4 bases short and J 3 bases short, with 15 bases between.

The chain employs TRBV5-1 and TRBJ1-2; tentative D call: TRBD1 (5 bases). Trimming removed 0 bases at V and 8 bases at J, with 11 bases between. Germline loops: CDR1 SGHRS, CDR2 YFSETQ. The CDR3 loop spans 13 amino acids. The CDR3 loop is CASSLAAGEGYTF. CDR3 nucleotide sequence: TGCGCCAGCAGCTTGGCAGCGGGGGAGGGCTACACCTTC.

CDR3 in DNA: TGTGCCAGTAGACCCGGTGGCACTACGCTTGGGGAGACCCAGTACTTC. Protein product: CASRPGGTTLGETQYF. The J gene is TRBJ2-5, the V gene TRBV19; D is uncertain. In germline, CDR1 is LNHDA, CDR2 SQIVND (reference sequence). The CDR3 totals 16 residues. V was clipped by 6 bases and J by 5 bases, with 22 bases between them. Supplemented by reference TRBV19 and TRBJ2-5, the full variable domain reads DGGITQSPKYLFRKEGQNVTLSCEQNLNHDAMYWYRQDPGQGLRLIYYSQIVNDFQKGDIAEGYSVSREKKESFPLTVTSAQKNPTAFYLCASRPGGTTLGETQYFGPGTRLLVL.

The V gene is TRBV5-4, the J gene TRBJ1-1; D may be TRBD1 (6 bases). The CDR3 consists of 15 residues. CDR1 and CDR2 (germline): SGHNT, YYREEE (reference sequence). The V end lost 4 bases, the J end lost 3 bases, and 16 bases lay between the germline ends. DNA for the CDR3: TGTGCCAGCAGCACGGCAGGGGCTGCGTACACTGAAGCTTTCTTT. It yields the protein CASSTAGAAYTEAFF.

This clone came up a few times. The rearrangement uses TRBV15 and TRBJ1-6; 8 bases line up with TRBD1. Germline CDR1 is LNHNV and CDR2 is YYDKDF (reference sequence). The length of the CDR3 is 17 residues. The junction had 7 bases not matched to a gene; V was cut back by 0 bases and J by 6 bases. CDR3 in DNA: TGTGCCACCAGCAGAGAGCAGGGGGCGCTTATTAATTCACCCCTCCACTTT. Translated: CATSREQGALINSPLHF.

The gene calls are TRBV5-1 and TRBJ1-2; the D gene is possibly TRBD1 (5 bases). V lost 0 bases to trimming and J lost 2 bases, with 5 bases between them. There are 13 residues in the CDR3. Germline-derived CDR1 and CDR2 are SGHRS and YFSETQ. As DNA, the CDR3 is TGCGCCAGCAGCTTGGCAGGGAACTATGGCTACACCTTC. Translating gives CASSLAGNYGYTF.